The rows below give T cell receptor beta chains drawn from one sample of a study of T cell responses to AZD1222 COVID-19 vaccine. Only in-frame clones appear in the TCRdb table, and some are missing; sequencing was by immunoSEQ multiplex PCR. Among roughly 96,000 clones listed, around nine tenths were seen once. The sequences come from peripheral blood, collected on day 0 of AZD1222 vaccination. All receptors come from an adult in good health. CDR3s include the opening cysteine and the closing phenylalanine or tryptophan. The D gene is left open where the match is weak. Expanded clones are given a class, and other clones once, few, many or no size at all.

J,size,D,V,DNA,CDR3
TRBJ2-7,-,-,TRBV7-3,TGTGCCAGCAGCTTAGAAGGTCTACAGGCGAGGGTCTTCGACGAGCAGTACTTC,CASSLEGLQARVFDEQYF
TRBJ2-7,-,TRBD2,TRBV6-2/TRBV6-3,TGTGCCAGCAGTTACGGGACTAGCGCCTACGAGCAGTACTTC,CASSYGTSAYEQYF
TRBJ1-2,-,-,TRBV27,TGTGCCAGCCGAGGAGAGTCCTATGGCTACACCTTC,CASRGESYGYTF
TRBJ2-3,-,-,TRBV30,TGTGCCTGGAGTGTACTGGAAGGCGGCTACACAGATACGCAGTATTTT,CAWSVLEGGYTDTQYF
TRBJ1-1,-,-,TRBV2,TGTGCCAGCACCGAAGAGGATCCCACTGAAGCTTTCTTT,CASTEEDPTEAFF
TRBJ1-5,few,-,TRBV7-3,TGTGCCAGCAGCTTACCCAGGGCTGACAATCAGCCCCAGCATTTT,CASSLPRADNQPQHF
TRBJ1-1,-,-,TRBV5-1,TGCGCCAGCAGAGTGGGGGAGAACACTGAAGCTTTCTTT,CASRVGENTEAFF
TRBJ2-2,-,TRBD1,TRBV7-9,TGTGCCAGCAGCTCGGGACAGGGGAGTACCGGGGAGCTGTTTTTT,CASSSGQGSTGELFF
TRBJ1-2,-,TRBD1,TRBV9,TGTGCCAGCCGGGGGGACAGGGCCGACTACACCTTC,CASRGDRADYTF
TRBJ1-3,-,-,TRBV6-1,TGTGCCAGCAGTGAAGCGCTTCCGGGCAGAAGCTACTCTGGAAACACCATATATTTT,CASSEALPGRSYSGNTIYF